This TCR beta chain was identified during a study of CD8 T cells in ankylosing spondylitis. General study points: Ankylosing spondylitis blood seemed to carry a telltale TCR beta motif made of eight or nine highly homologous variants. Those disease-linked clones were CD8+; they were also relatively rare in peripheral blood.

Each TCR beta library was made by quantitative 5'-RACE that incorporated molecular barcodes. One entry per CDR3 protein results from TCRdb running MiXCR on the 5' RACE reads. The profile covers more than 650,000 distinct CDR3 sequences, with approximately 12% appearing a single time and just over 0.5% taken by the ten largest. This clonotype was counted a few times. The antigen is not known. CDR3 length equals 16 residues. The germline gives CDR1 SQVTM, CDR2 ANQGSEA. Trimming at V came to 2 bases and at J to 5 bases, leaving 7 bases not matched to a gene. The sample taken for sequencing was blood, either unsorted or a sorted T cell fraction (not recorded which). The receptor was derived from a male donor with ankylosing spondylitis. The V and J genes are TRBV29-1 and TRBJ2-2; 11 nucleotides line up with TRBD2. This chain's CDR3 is CSVESTSGGGTGELFF. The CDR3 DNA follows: TGCAGCGTTGAAAGCACTAGCGGGGGAGGAACCGGGGAGCTGTTTTTT.